Shown below are 24 T cell receptor beta chains from a single sample sequenced in a study of T cell responses to AZD1222 COVID-19 vaccine. Libraries were prepared by immunoSEQ multiplex PCR; TCRdb keeps only in-frame clonotypes and omits some of them. Of 150,000 to 200,000 clones in the sample, about 92% are singletons; the top ten hold 1% to 1.5%. The specimen was peripheral blood, collected 28 days after the second AZD1222 dose. These receptors were taken from an adult who received the AZD1222 COVID-19 vaccine.

The chain has TRBV5-1 and TRBJ1-1; TRBD1 agrees at 9 bases. The CDR3 has 13 amino acids. CDR1 and CDR2 (germline): SGHRS, YFSETQ. V was clipped by 7 bases and J by 1 base; unmatched bases: 2. The CDR3 DNA reads TGCGCCAGCCGACAGGGGGAGAACACTGAAGCTTTCTTT. Translated, it gives CASRQGENTEAFF.

This chain connects TRBV7-8 to TRBJ1-2, with D unresolved. V shed 0 bases and J shed 4 bases, with 9 bases lying between them. This CDR3 has 14 residues. In germline, CDR1 is SGHVS, CDR2 FQNEAQ. The CDR3 loop is CASSLAQTFYGYTF. CDR3 DNA: TGTGCCAGCAGCTTAGCACAGACCTTCTATGGCTACACCTTC.

The chain employs TRBV6-1 and TRBJ1-3, with no clear D. There are 14 residues in the CDR3. Germline assignment: CDR1 MNHNS and CDR2 SASEGT. Between the trimmed V and J ends, which lost 3 bases and 0 bases, there was a span of 6 bases. This CDR3 reads CASSEMSSGNTIYF. CDR3 bases: TGTGCCAGCAGTGAGATGAGCTCTGGAAACACCATATATTTT.

The CDR3 nucleotides are TGTGCCAGCAGCCCCCAGGAGGGCTCCTATGGCTACACCTTC. This codes for CASSPQEGSYGYTF. V gene TRBV9 combines with J gene TRBJ1-2; D remains ambiguous. CDR1 SGDLS and CDR2 YYNGEE come from the germline V gene. Trimming cost V 4 bases and J 4 bases, with 14 bases left between them. The CDR3 totals 14 residues. The variable domain in full, completed from reference TRBV9 and TRBJ1-2, reads DSGVTQTPKHLITATGQRVTLRCSPRSGDLSVYWYQQSLDQGLQFLIQYYNGEERAKGNILERFSAQQFPDLHSELNLSSLELGDSALYFCASSPQEGSYGYTFGSGTRLTVV.

The rearrangement links TRBV30 to TRBJ1-2; D perhaps matches TRBD1 (6 bases). Trimming removed 2 bases from V and 4 bases from J, with 8 bases in between. Germline V CDR1 and CDR2: GTSNPN, SVGIG (reference sequence). The CDR3 is 12 residues long. The CDR3 region has the DNA TGTGCCTGGAGTAAGGGGGGCTATGGCTACACCTTC. Amino acids: CAWSKGGYGYTF.

The chain has TRBV11-2 and TRBJ1-6; D not certain. Trimming cost V 0 bases and J 0 bases, with 12 bases left between them. The germline V gene encodes CDR1 SGHAT and CDR2 FQNNGV. CDR3 length: 18 residues. CDR3 loop: CASSLDVYSDSYNSPLHF. The CDR3 nucleotides are TGTGCCAGCAGCTTAGACGTTTACTCAGACTCCTATAATTCACCCCTCCACTTT.

The V gene is TRBV30, the J gene TRBJ2-1; D is possibly TRBD2 (5 bases). The germline CDR1 and CDR2 sequences are GTSNPN and SVGIG (reference sequence). Trimming stripped 0 bases from V and 9 bases from J, with 6 bases between. This CDR3 comprises 11 residues. The CDR3: CAWSVRGEQFF. DNA for the CDR3: TGTGCCTGGAGTGTACGGGGTGAGCAGTTCTTC.

This chain joins TRBV23-1 and TRBJ1-5; D unresolved. TRBV23-1 is recorded as an ORF, its role being uncertain. The CDR3 has 20 amino acids. Trimming took off 0 bases at V and 0 bases at J, with 21 bases between the two ends. The CDR3 spells CASSQSRWASIYTSNQPQHF. The CDR3 region has the DNA TGCGCCAGCAGTCAATCGAGGTGGGCGTCCATCTACACTAGCAATCAGCCCCAGCATTTT.

This chain uses TRBV29-1 with TRBJ1-2; D not certain. The CDR3 runs to 8 residues. The V end lost 4 bases, the J end lost 8 bases, and 2 bases lay between the germline ends. Germline V gene sequence: CDR1 SQVTM, CDR2 ANQGSEA. Here the CDR3 DNA reads TGCAGCGTTGGGGGCTACACCTTC. Translated: CSVGGYTF.

The chain joins TRBV4-2 to TRBJ2-4, with TRBD2 matching 12 bases. The CDR3 totals 18 residues. After removal of 0 bases from V and 1 base from J, the junction contained 4 bases not matched to a gene. CDR1 and CDR2 from the germline V gene are LGHNA and YNFKEQ. CDR3: CASSQDWLAGGAKNIQYF. In nucleotides, the CDR3 is TGTGCCAGCAGCCAAGATTGGCTAGCGGGAGGGGCCAAAAACATTCAGTACTTC.

This clone was detected only once. The CDR3 here is CANQGQGGSPLHF. The CDR3 bases are TGTGCCAACCAAGGACAGGGGGGATCACCCCTCCACTTT. The V gene is TRBV28, the J gene TRBJ1-6, with 10 positions matching TRBD1. This CDR3 is 13 amino acids long. Germline V gene data show CDR1 as MDHEN and CDR2 as SYDVKM. With 10 bases clipped from V and 10 bases from J, the junction kept 7 bases outside the gene matches.

This clone occurred a few times. The rearrangement uses TRBV7-2 and TRBJ2-7; D not certain. CDR1 and CDR2 (germline): SGHTA, FQGNSA. Trimming left V 4 bases short and J 0 bases short, with 4 bases between. The CDR3 runs to 12 residues. The CDR3 protein is CASSSSSYEQYF. The CDR3 region has the DNA TGTGCCAGCAGCTCAAGCTCCTACGAGCAGTACTTC.

This clone was counted once. The gene calls are TRBV11-2 and TRBJ2-5; no firm D call. Trimming shortened V by 1 base and J by 4 bases, and 10 bases separated the two germline ends. CDR1 and CDR2 (germline): SGHAT, FQNNGV. The CDR3 sequence is 14 residues long. The CDR3 loop is CASSLVYGAETQYF. CDR3 DNA: TGTGCCAGCAGCTTAGTATATGGCGCAGAGACCCAGTACTTC.

V and J are TRBV7-2 and TRBJ2-3, with 11 bases matching TRBD2. CDR1 and CDR2 from the germline V gene are SGHTA and FQGNSA. V was clipped by 4 bases and J by 3 bases; unmatched bases: 3. The CDR3 is 15 amino acids. The CDR3 here is CASSSLAGGTDTQYF. CDR3 DNA sequence: TGTGCCAGCAGCTCCCTAGCGGGGGGAACAGATACGCAGTATTTT.

V gene TRBV11-2 combines with J gene TRBJ1-2; D remains ambiguous. The CDR3 extends over 14 amino acids. The germline gives CDR1 SGHAT, CDR2 FQNNGV. Between the trimmed V and J ends, which lost 1 base and 3 bases, there was a span of 9 bases. CDR3 bases: TGTGCCAGCAGCTTAGCAGGCGGGGACTATGGCTACACCTTC. Its translation is CASSLAGGDYGYTF.

The V gene is TRBV7-8, the J gene TRBJ1-1; tentative D call: TRBD1 (6 bases). Germline lookup yields CDR1 SGHVS and CDR2 FQNEAQ. The length of the CDR3 is 14 residues. V lost 8 bases, J lost 0 bases, and 13 bases lay in between. The CDR3 DNA reads TGTGCCAGCGTATCCAGGGGCCTGAACACTGAAGCTTTCTTT. Its translation is CASVSRGLNTEAFF.

This sequence joins TRBV29-1 and TRBJ1-1, with D uncertain. The V gene's germline CDR1 is SQVTM and CDR2 ANQGSEA. This CDR3 has 15 residues. V was shortened by 6 bases and J by 0 bases, with 17 bases between the two germline ends. CDR3 in amino acids: CSVDGGLRMNTEAFF. Here the CDR3 DNA reads TGCAGCGTGGACGGAGGGTTGAGAATGAACACTGAAGCTTTCTTT.

This chain uses TRBV2 with TRBJ1-3, with D perhaps TRBD1 (5 bases). Per germline, CDR1 SNHLY and CDR2 FYNNEI. This CDR3 is 16 amino acids long. V was trimmed by 4 bases and J by 2 bases, leaving 15 bases between them. The CDR3 DNA reads TGTGCCAGCAGTGGGGCGGCCTTAGGGGCTGGAAACACCATATATTTT. Protein product: CASSGAALGAGNTIYF.

The V gene is TRBV30, the J gene TRBJ1-1; maybe TRBD1 (6 bases). Germline values: CDR1 GTSNPN, CDR2 SVGIG (reference sequence). V was clipped by 3 bases and J by 1 base, with 9 bases between them. The length of the CDR3 is 13 residues. The CDR3: CAWRGRGNTEAFF. For the CDR3, the DNA is TGTGCCTGGAGGGGCAGGGGGAACACTGAAGCTTTCTTT.

The chain combines TRBV11-3 with TRBJ2-3; 12 bases are a match to TRBD2. CDR1 is SGHNT, CDR2 YENEEA, per germline. V lost 5 bases, J lost 0 bases, and 6 bases stayed unmatched. The CDR3 covers 17 residues. The CDR3 reads CASSRGLAGTSTDTQYF. CDR3 coding DNA: TGTGCCAGCAGCCGAGGACTAGCGGGGACTAGCACAGATACGCAGTATTTT.

The chain uses TRBV7-6 and TRBJ1-4; 7 nucleotides agree with TRBD1. This CDR3 has 16 residues. In germline, CDR1 is SGHVS, CDR2 FNYEAQ. V lost 2 bases, J lost 4 bases, and 7 bases stayed unmatched. CDR3: CASSLSLTGFNEKLFF. The CDR3 DNA is TGTGCCAGCAGCTTATCCTTGACAGGGTTTAATGAAAAACTGTTTTTT. Full variable domain (missing parts from reference TRBV7-6 and TRBJ1-4): GAGVSQSPRYKVTKRGQDVALRCDPISGHVSLYWYRQALGQGPEFLTYFNYEAQQDKSGLPNDRFSAERPEGSISTLTIQRTEQRDSAMYRCASSLSLTGFNEKLFFGSGTQLSVL.

The chain uses TRBV15 and TRBJ1-2, with TRBD1 identical over 9 bases. The CDR3 has 14 residues. Germline CDR1 and CDR2: LNHNV and YYDKDF (reference sequence). The J segment lost 5 bases and the V segment lost 5 bases, leaving 6 bases of the junction unmatched. CDR3 coding DNA: TGTGCCACCAGCGGGCGAGGGACAGGGTATGGCTACACCTTC. Its protein is CATSGRGTGYGYTF.

V and J are TRBV10-3 and TRBJ1-2; tentatively, D is TRBD1 (5 bases). The germline V gene has CDR1 ENHRY and CDR2 SYGVKD. This CDR3 has 12 amino acids. Trimming cost V 11 bases and J 4 bases, with 14 bases left between them. The CDR3 DNA reads TGTGCCGCGACCGACAGAAGCTATGGCTACACCTTC. Its protein is CAATDRSYGYTF.

The chain is built from TRBV9 and TRBJ2-1; 7 bases are shared with TRBD2. Germline CDR1 and CDR2: SGDLS and YYNGEE. This CDR3 comprises 15 residues. V gave up 0 bases and J gave up 7 bases; unmatched junction bases: 7. The CDR3, as DNA: TGTGCCAGCAGCGTAGGCCGGGGGGTTTGGAATGAGCAGTTCTTC. It codes for CASSVGRGVWNEQFF.